This TCR beta chain was sequenced during a study of memory CD4+ T cells and cytomegalovirus serostatus (dated by TCRdb to 2018 to 2020). Study-wide context: The cohort included approximately 35 healthy adults from Belgium, of whom 9 were CMV seropositive and about 24 were CMV seronegative. To replicate a published TCR-based CMV serostatus classifier, the researchers sequenced the CD4+ memory TCRbeta repertoires of a Belgian cohort whose cytomegalovirus serostatus was known.

Deletion took 4 bases off V and 6 bases off J, with a span of 22 bases between the germline ends. Its CDR3 holds 16 amino acids, cysteine through phenylalanine. This entry keeps only the CDR3 DNA: 48 bases, framed from base 1. CDR1 and CDR2, looked up from the germline V gene (reference sequence), are SGHNT and YYREEE. Single viable CD3+CD4+CD8-CD45RO+ cells were sorted as memory CD4+ T cells on a FACSAria II. CMV serostatus was assessed using a Roche Elecsys assay, by which serum IgG against CMV pp150, pp28, p38 and p52 was detected. Once the samples were thawed, total CD4+ T cells were enriched through positive selection using CD4 magnetic microbeads. The samples came from a different study that was designed specifically to examine the CD4+ T cell memory repertoire. Peripheral blood mononuclear cells were isolated and cryopreserved following standard operating procedures; serum was stored at -80 °C. Staining used CD3-PerCP (BW264/56), CD4-APC (RPA-T4), CD45RO-PE (UCHT1) and CD8-Pacific Orange (3B5) antibodies, with Sytox blue excluding non-viable cells.

As to this clone: The antigen it binds to is not known. No qualities accompany the bases; no much larger clone lies one base away.

What the study reported, not specific to this receptor: Among the 160 or so previously reported CMV-associated TCRbeta sequences, roughly 68 showed up in the CD4+ memory repertoires, with each one found in between one and five individuals. Only CD4+CD45RO+ memory cells were sequenced, in contrast to the original study, in which naive and memory CD4+ and CD8+ populations were covered. A median bootstrapped AUC of 0.95 with a 95% CI of 0.76-1.00 was achieved on the Belgian cohort by the original-framework classifier. CMV serostatus prediction reached a median bootstrapped AUC of 0.95 with the original framework and 0.91 with a US-trained random forest. The results were interpreted as suggesting that the CMV-associated TCR signature is largely present in the CD4+ memory repertoire.

The Quick-DNA Microprep Kit was used to extract genomic DNA from the sorted cells. Amplification of TCRbeta DNA was done with the immunoSEQ hsTCRbeta kit, following the protocol from the manufacturer. TCRbeta libraries were sequenced on an Illumina MiSeq instrument. As for the authors' bioinformatics: Following removal of out-of-frame sequences, 2.3 million or so distinct TCRbeta sequences were retained, with an average of about 63,000 per individual. Each individual was scored according to the count of over 150 previously reported CMV-associated TCRbeta sequences and the total productive distinct TCRbeta count. A beta-binomial model was reimplemented in Python, and scikit-learn random forests with default parameters were trained on US cohort data. Classifier performance on the Belgian cohort was summarized as median AUC with percentile confidence intervals over 10,000 bootstrap iterations. Drawn from immuneACCESS, this table holds only the in-frame rearrangements with V and J called that TCRdb kept. Clones are partly lost; checked studies trace under half to an unresolved V gene and leave the rest unexplained. For V, J and clone size, that table is used; D and trimming come from the DNA. The sample profile shows over 65,000 clones; about 76% of them were found once. The ten most abundant clones make up approximately 4.5% of the sample.

The receptor was isolated from an adult in good health and CMV-seropositive. The receptor chain draws on TRBV5-4 and TRBJ1-1; a weak D assignment points to TRBD1 (6 bases agree). Specimen: memory CD4+ T cells from blood. The CDR3 region: CASSPEGVEVGSEAFF. The nucleotide sequence reads TGTGCCAGCAGCCCGGAGGGGGTCGAGGTAGGTTCTGAAGCTTTCTTT.